This TCR beta chain emerged from a study of high-grade serous ovarian cancer treatment subgroups. V lost 2 bases to trimming and J lost 6 bases, with 11 bases between them. There are 14 residues in the CDR3. Germline CDR1 reads SGHTA; CDR2 reads FQGTGA. Assay: immunoSEQ multiplex PCR; the TCRdb copy retains only in-frame clones and omits some. Of more than 35,000 clones in the sample, about 79% are singletons; the top ten hold around 3.3%. Tumor samples were taken before definitive surgery or chemotherapy. The gene calls are TRBV7-3 and TRBJ2-1, with D uncertain. The clonotype comes from a human donor with high-grade serous ovarian cancer. Sequencing was carried out using tumor tissue. The CDR3 reads CASSLGEPSNEQFF. Here the CDR3 DNA reads TGTGCCAGCAGCTTAGGAGAGCCATCCAATGAGCAGTTCTTC.